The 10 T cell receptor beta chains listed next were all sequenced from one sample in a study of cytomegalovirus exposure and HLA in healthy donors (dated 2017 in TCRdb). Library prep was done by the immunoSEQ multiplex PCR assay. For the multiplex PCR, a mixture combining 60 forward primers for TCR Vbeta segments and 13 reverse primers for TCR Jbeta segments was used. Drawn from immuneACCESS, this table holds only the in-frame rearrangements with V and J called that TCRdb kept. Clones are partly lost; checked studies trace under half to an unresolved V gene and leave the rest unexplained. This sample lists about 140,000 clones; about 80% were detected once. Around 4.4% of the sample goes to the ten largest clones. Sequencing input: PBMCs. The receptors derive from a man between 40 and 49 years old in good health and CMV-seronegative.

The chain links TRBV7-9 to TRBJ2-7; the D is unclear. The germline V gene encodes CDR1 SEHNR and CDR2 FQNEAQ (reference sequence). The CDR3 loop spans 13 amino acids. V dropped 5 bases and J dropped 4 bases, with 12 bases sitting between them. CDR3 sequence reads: CASSGPDRYEQYF. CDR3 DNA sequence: TGTGCCAGCAGCGGGCCTGATAGATACGAGCAGTACTTC.

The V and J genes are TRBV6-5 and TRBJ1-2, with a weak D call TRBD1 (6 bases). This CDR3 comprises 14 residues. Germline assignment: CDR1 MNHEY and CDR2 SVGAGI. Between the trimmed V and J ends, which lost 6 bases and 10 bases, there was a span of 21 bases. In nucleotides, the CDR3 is TGTGCCAGCAGCAGCCCAGGGTTGGGGGGGGCCTACACCTTC. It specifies CASSSPGLGGAYTF.

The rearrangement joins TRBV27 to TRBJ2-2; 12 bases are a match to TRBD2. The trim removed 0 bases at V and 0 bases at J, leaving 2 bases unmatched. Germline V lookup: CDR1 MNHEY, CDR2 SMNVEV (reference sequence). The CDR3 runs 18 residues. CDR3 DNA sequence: TGTGCCAGCAGTTTATCGGGACTAGCGGGCGCGAACACCGGGGAGCTGTTTTTT. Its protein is CASSLSGLAGANTGELFF.

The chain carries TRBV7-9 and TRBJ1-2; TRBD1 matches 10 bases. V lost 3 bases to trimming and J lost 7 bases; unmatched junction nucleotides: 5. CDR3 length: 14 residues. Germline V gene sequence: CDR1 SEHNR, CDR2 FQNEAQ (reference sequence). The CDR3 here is CASSFTGTGVGYTF. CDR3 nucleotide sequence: TGTGCCAGCAGCTTCACCGGGACAGGGGTTGGCTACACCTTC.

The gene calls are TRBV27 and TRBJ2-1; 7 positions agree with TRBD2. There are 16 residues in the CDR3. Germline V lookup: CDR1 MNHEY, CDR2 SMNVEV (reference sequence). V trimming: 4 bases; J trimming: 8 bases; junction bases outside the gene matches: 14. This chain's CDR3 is CASSSRLATILHEQFF. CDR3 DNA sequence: TGTGCCAGCAGTTCCCGACTAGCAACGATACTCCATGAGCAGTTCTTC.

The CDR3 region has the DNA TGTGCCACCAGCAAGGAGGGACAGGGCTATGGCTACACCTTC. It codes for CATSKEGQGYGYTF. The chain uses TRBV15 and TRBJ1-2; 9 positions agree with TRBD1. The ends lost 4 bases at V and 4 bases at J; junction bases unmatched: 4. Germline V gene sequence: CDR1 LNHNV, CDR2 YYDKDF (reference sequence). The CDR3 has 14 amino acids.

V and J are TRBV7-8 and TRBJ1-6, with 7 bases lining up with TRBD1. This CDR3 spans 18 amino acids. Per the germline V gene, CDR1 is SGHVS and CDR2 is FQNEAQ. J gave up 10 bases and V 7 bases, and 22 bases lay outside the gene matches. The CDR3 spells CASTSEKSATGYRSPLHF. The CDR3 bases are TGTGCCAGCACCTCTGAAAAATCCGCGACAGGGTATCGCTCACCCCTCCACTTT. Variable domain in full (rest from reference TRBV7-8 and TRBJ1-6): GAGVSQSPRYKVAKRGQDVALRCDPISGHVSLFWYQQALGQGPEFLTYFQNEAQLDKSGLPSDRFFAERPEGSVSTLKIQRTQQEDSAVYLCASTSEKSATGYRSPLHFGNGTRLTVT.

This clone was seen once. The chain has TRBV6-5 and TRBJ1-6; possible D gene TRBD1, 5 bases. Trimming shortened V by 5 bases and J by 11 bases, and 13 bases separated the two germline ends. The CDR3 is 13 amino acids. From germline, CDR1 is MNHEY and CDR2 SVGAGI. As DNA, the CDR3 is TGTGCCAGCAGTGGAGGGGTTTCGACACCCCTCCACTTT. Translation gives CASSGGVSTPLHF.

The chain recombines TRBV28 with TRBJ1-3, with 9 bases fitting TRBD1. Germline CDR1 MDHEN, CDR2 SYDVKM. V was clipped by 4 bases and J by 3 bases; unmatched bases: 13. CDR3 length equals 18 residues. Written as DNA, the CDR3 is TGTGCCAGCAGTTCCCAAATCCTACAGGGGGCGCGTGGAAACACCATATATTTT. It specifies CASSSQILQGARGNTIYF.

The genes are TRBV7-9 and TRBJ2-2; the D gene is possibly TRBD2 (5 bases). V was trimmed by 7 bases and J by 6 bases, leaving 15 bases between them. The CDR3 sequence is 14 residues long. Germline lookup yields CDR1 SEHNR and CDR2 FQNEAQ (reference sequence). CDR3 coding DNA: TGTGCCAGCACCACCTCTCCGAGGGCCGGGGAGCTGTTTTTT. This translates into CASTTSPRAGELFF.